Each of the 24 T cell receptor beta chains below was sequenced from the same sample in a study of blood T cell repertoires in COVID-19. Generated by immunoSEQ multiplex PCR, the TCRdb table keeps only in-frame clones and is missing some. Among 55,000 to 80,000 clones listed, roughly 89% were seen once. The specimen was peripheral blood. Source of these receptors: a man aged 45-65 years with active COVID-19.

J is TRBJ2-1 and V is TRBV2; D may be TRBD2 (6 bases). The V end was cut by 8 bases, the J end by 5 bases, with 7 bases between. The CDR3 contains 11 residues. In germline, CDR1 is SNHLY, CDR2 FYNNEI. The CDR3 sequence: CASPGDNEQFF. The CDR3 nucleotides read TGTGCCAGCCCGGGGGACAATGAGCAGTTCTTC.

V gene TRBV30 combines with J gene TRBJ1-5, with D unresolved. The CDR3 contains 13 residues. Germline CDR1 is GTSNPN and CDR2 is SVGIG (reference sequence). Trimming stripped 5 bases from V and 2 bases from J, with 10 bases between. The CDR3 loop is CAWAREGNQPQHF. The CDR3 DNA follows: TGTGCCTGGGCGAGGGAGGGCAATCAGCCCCAGCATTTT.

The DNA for the CDR3 is TGTGCCACCAGCAGAGAGCGGGGGCCCCCCTACGAGCAGTACTTC. Amino acid sequence: CATSRERGPPYEQYF. V and J are TRBV15 and TRBJ2-7; a possible D gene is TRBD2 (7 bases). Germline loops: CDR1 LNHNV, CDR2 YYDKDF (reference sequence). The CDR3 length is 15 residues. The V gene lost 0 bases and the J gene lost 2 bases, with 11 bases spanning the gap. Variable domain in full (rest from reference TRBV15 and TRBJ2-7): DAMVIQNPRYQVTQFGKPVTLSCSQTLNHNVMYWYQQKSSQAPKLLFHYYDKDFNNEADTPDNFQSRRPNTSFCFLDIRSPGLGDTAMYLCATSRERGPPYEQYFGPGTRLTVT.

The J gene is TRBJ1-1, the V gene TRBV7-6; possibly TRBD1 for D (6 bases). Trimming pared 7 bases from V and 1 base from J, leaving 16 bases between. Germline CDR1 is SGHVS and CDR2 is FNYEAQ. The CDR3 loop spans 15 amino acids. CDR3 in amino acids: CASTNRDVGNTEAFF. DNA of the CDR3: TGTGCCAGCACGAACAGGGATGTAGGGAACACTGAAGCTTTCTTT.

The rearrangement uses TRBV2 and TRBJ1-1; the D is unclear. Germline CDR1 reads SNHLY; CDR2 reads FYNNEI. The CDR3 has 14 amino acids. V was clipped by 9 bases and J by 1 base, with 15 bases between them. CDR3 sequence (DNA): TGTGCCAGTAGAGGCTCGGGGAAGAACACTGAAGCTTTCTTT. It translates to CASRGSGKNTEAFF.

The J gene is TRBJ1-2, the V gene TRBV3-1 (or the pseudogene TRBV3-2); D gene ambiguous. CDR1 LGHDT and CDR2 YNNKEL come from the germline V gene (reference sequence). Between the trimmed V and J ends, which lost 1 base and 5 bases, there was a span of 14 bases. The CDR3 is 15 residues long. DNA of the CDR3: TGTGCCAGCAGCCAAGTTTCCCCTCCGCTATATGGCTACACCTTC. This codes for CASSQVSPPLYGYTF.

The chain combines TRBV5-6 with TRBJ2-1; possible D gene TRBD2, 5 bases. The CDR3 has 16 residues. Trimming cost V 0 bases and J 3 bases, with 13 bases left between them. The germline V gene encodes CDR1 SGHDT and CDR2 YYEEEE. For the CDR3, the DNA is TGTGCCAGCAGCTTGGGCGGGCAGAACCTCTACAATGAGCAGTTCTTC. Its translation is CASSLGGQNLYNEQFF.

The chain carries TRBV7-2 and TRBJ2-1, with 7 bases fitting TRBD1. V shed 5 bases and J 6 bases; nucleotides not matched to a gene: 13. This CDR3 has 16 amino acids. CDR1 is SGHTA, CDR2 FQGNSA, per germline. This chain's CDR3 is CASSPIRDSNSNEQFF. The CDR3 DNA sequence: TGTGCCAGCAGCCCGATACGGGACAGCAACTCCAATGAGCAGTTCTTC.

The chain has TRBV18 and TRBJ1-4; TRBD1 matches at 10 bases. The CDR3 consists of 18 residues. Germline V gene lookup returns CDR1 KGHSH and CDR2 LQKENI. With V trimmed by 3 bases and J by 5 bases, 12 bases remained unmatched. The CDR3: CASSPGQGIEGANEKLFF. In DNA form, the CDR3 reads TGTGCCAGCTCACCGGGACAGGGGATTGAGGGAGCGAATGAAAAACTGTTTTTT.

The CDR3 protein is CASSLVSYGDPSYEQYF. For the CDR3, the DNA is TGTGCCAGCAGCTTAGTCTCCTACGGGGATCCCTCCTACGAGCAGTACTTC. The chain employs TRBV11-2 and TRBJ2-7; possible D gene TRBD2, 5 bases. Trimming stripped 1 base from V and 0 bases from J, with 16 bases between. The length of the CDR3 is 17 residues. The germline CDR1 and CDR2 sequences are SGHAT and FQNNGV.

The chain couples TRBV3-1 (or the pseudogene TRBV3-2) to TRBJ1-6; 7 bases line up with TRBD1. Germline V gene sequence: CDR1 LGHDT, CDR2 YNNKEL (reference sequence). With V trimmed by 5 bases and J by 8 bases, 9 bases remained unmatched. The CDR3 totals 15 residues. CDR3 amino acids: CASSFRQGSDSPLHF. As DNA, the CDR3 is TGTGCCAGCAGCTTTCGACAGGGATCCGATTCACCCCTCCACTTT.

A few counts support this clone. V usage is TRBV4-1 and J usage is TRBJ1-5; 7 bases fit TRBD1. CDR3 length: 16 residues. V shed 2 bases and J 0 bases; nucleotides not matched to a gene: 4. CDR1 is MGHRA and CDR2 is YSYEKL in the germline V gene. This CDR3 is CASSQLSGGSNQPQHF. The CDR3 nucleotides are TGCGCCAGCAGCCAATTGTCAGGGGGTAGCAATCAGCCCCAGCATTTT.

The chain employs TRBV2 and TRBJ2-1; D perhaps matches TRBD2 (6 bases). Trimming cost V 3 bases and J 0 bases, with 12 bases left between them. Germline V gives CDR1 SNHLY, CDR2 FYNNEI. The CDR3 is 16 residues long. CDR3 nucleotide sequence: TGTGCCAGCAGTGAGGTAGTCGGGAGCTCCTACAATGAGCAGTTCTTC. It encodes CASSEVVGSSYNEQFF.

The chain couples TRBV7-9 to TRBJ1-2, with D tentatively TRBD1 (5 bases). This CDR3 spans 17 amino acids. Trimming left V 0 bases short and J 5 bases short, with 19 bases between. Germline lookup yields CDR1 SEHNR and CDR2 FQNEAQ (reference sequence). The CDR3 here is CASSLAVGAGLGYGYTF. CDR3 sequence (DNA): TGTGCCAGCAGCTTAGCAGTCGGTGCAGGGCTGGGGTATGGCTACACCTTC.

The CDR3 coding sequence is TGTGCCAGCAGTTACGTCAGGGTCAACACTGAAGCTTTCTTT. This translates into CASSYVRVNTEAFF. This chain links TRBV6-6 with TRBJ1-1; D is possibly TRBD1 (5 bases). The CDR3 extends over 14 amino acids. Germline V lookup: CDR1 MNHNY, CDR2 SVGAGI (reference sequence). The ends were cut back, 2 bases at V and 2 bases at J, with 9 bases in the middle.

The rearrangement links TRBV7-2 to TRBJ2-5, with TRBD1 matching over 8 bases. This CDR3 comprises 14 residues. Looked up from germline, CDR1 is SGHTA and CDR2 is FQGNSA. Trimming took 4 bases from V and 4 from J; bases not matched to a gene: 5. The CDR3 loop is CASSSEQGGETQYF. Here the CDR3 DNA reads TGTGCCAGCAGCTCTGAACAGGGGGGAGAGACCCAGTACTTC.

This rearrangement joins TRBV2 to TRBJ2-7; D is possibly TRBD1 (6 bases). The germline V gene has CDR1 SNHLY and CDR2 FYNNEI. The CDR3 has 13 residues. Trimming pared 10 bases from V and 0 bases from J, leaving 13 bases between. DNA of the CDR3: TGTGCCACCAATGGGGGCAACTCCTACGAGCAGTACTTC. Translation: CATNGGNSYEQYF.

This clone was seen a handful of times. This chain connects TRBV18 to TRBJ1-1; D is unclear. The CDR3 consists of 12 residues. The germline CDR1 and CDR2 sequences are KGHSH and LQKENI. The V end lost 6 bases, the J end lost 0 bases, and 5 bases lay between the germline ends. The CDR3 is CASSDMNTEAFF. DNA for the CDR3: TGTGCCAGCTCCGACATGAACACTGAAGCTTTCTTT.

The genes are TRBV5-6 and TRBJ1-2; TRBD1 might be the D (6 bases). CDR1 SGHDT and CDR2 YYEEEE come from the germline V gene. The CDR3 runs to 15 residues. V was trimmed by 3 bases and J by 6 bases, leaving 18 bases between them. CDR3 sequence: CASSWIPGGRDGYTF. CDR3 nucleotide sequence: TGTGCCAGCAGCTGGATACCTGGGGGCAGAGATGGCTACACCTTC. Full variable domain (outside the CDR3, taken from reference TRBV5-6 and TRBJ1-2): DAGVTQSPTHLIKTRGQQVTLRCSPKSGHDTVSWYQQALGQGPQFIFQYYEEEERQRGNFPDRFSGHQFPNYSSELNVNALLLGDSALYLCASSWIPGGRDGYTFGSGTRLTVV.

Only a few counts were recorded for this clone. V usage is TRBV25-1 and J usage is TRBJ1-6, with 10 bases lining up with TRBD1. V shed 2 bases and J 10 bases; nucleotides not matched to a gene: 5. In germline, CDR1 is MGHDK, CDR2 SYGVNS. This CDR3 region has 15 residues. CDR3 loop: CASSEEGTGVSPLHF. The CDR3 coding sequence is TGTGCCAGCAGTGAAGAAGGGACAGGGGTCTCACCCCTCCACTTT.

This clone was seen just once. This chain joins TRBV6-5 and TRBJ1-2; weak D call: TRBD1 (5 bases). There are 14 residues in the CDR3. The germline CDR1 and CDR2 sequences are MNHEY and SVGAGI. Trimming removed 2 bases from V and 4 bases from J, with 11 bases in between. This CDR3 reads CASSYTRAGYGYTF. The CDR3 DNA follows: TGTGCCAGCAGTTACACCAGGGCAGGCTATGGCTACACCTTC.

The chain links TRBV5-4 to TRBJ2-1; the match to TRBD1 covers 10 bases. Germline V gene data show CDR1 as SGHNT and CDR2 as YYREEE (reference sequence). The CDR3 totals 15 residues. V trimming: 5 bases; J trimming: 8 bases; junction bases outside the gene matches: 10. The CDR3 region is CASRPGTGEGYEQFF. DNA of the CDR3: TGTGCCAGCAGACCCGGGACAGGGGAGGGTTATGAGCAGTTCTTC. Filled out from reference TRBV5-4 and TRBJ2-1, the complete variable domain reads ETGVTQSPTHLIKTRGQQVTLRCSSQSGHNTVSWYQQALGQGPQFIFQYYREEENGRGNFPPRFSGLQFPNYSSELNVNALELDDSALYLCASRPGTGEGYEQFFGPGTRLTVL.

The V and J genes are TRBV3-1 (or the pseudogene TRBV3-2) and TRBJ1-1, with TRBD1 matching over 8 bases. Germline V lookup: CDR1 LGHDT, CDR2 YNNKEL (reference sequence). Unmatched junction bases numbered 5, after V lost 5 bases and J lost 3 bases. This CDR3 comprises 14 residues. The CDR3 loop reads CASSTGQGDTEAFF. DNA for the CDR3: TGTGCCAGCAGCACAGGACAGGGAGACACTGAAGCTTTCTTT.

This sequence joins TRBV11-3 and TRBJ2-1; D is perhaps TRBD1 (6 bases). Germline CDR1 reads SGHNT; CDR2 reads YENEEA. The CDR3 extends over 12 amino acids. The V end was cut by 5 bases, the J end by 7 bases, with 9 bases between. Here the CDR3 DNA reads TGTGCCAGCAGCAACCAGGGGAATGAGCAGTTCTTC. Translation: CASSNQGNEQFF.